This T cell receptor beta chain emerged from a study of human T cells and chemical hapten exposure. Study-wide context: The sensitizing agent was 2% DPC, placed on about 2 cm by about 2 cm of upper inner arm skin.

Time point in this sample: patch test 1, 2 weeks after DPC sensitization. Documented treatment: therapeutic diphenylcyclopropenone sensitization with weekly scalp DPC. Findings and limits, study-wide: Patch test scores rose with PT1 expanded TCR counts, a positive correlation.

TCRdb re-derived calls from the RACE reads in MiXCR, one entry per CDR3 protein. The sample yields about 100,000 distinct CDR3 sequences, 9.5% to 11% seen once. As regards this clonotype: Its antigen is currently unknown.

This clonotype originated in a woman in her forties with alopecia areata. Some clones in this sample may be carry-over from other donors' samples. The input for sequencing was whole blood, taken in connection with sensitization to the hapten diphenylcyclopropenone (DPC).

CDR3 nucleotides: TGTGCCAGCAGTGTCGGGGGGTTGAATGAGCAGTTCTTC. Encoded protein: CASSVGGLNEQFF. The rearrangement uses TRBV2 and TRBJ2-1; 7 bases are shared with TRBD2. V shed 4 bases and J 7 bases; nucleotides not matched to a gene: 4. Germline V gene lookup returns CDR1 SNHLY and CDR2 FYNNEI. The CDR3 length is 13 residues.